What follows are 18 T cell receptor beta chains derived from one specimen sequenced in a study of Tregs in tolerant kidney transplant recipients. The table came from immunoSEQ multiplex PCR; TCRdb's copy has only in-frame clones and leaves some out. The top ten hold 0.46% of the sample, which has tens of thousands of clones, over 85% seen once. The sequencing here drew on CD4+ T cells from blood, taken before the transplant. The receptors stem from a human donor who received a combined kidney and bone marrow transplant.

The V and J genes are TRBV5-1 and TRBJ2-5; 8 bases match TRBD2. V was clipped by 4 bases and J by 5 bases; unmatched bases: 10. The length of the CDR3 is 15 residues. CDR1 is SGHRS and CDR2 is YFSETQ in the germline V gene. In DNA, the CDR3 is TGCGCCAGCAGCCCCTTAGCGGGGAAATCTGAGACCCAGTACTTC. Encoded protein: CASSPLAGKSETQYF.

The chain combines TRBV6-5 with TRBJ1-1; 7 bases fit TRBD1. V dropped 10 bases and J dropped 6; count of bases not matched to a gene: 11. The germline CDR1 and CDR2 sequences are MNHEY and SVGAGI. This CDR3 region has 13 residues. CDR3 loop: CATKWTRGAEAFF. CDR3 coding DNA: TGTGCCACCAAGTGGACCAGGGGGGCTGAAGCTTTCTTT.

This chain links TRBV4-2 with TRBJ2-1; TRBD2 matches 7 bases. CDR3 length: 17 amino acids. Unmatched junction bases numbered 6, after V lost 1 base and J lost 0 bases. The germline V gene encodes CDR1 LGHNA and CDR2 YNFKEQ. The CDR3 loop reads CASSQGGGGSSYNEQFF. Here the CDR3 DNA reads TGTGCCAGCAGCCAAGGAGGCGGCGGGAGCTCCTACAATGAGCAGTTCTTC.

CDR3 coding DNA: TGTGCCAGCAGTTACAGACTAAACAATGAGCAGTTCTTC. Translated: CASSYRLNNEQFF. V gene TRBV2 combines with J gene TRBJ2-1, with D perhaps TRBD2 (5 bases). CDR3 size: 13 residues. Germline V gene lookup returns CDR1 SNHLY and CDR2 FYNNEI. Between the trimmed V and J ends, which lost 5 bases and 5 bases, there was a span of 10 bases.

This clone was counted only a few times. This CDR3 is CASSPPQGTGNTIYF. The CDR3 coding sequence is TGCGCCAGCAGTCCCCCACAGGGTACTGGAAACACCATATATTTT. This chain joins TRBV10-2 and TRBJ1-3, with a tentative D call TRBD1 (6 bases). Germline CDR1 WSHSY, CDR2 SAAADI. With 5 bases removed from V and 2 bases from J, the gap between germline ends came to 13 bases. The CDR3 runs to 15 residues.

The genes are TRBV7-2 and TRBJ1-1, with D possibly TRBD1 on 6 matching bases. V was cut by 5 bases and J by 5 bases, with 15 bases left in between. Germline CDR1 and CDR2: SGHTA and FQGNSA. The CDR3 covers 14 residues. For the CDR3, the DNA is TGTGCCAGCAGCCCAAGGGGGATGGGGACTGAAGCTTTCTTT. Its protein is CASSPRGMGTEAFF.

The V and J genes are TRBV14 and TRBJ2-5, with D perhaps TRBD1 (5 bases). Between the trimmed V and J ends, which lost 6 bases and 1 base, there was a span of 15 bases. This CDR3 spans 15 amino acids. CDR1 is SGHDN and CDR2 is FVKESK in the germline V gene. The CDR3 loop reads CASSSITGPQETQYF. The CDR3 DNA is TGTGCCAGCAGTTCCATAACAGGTCCCCAAGAGACCCAGTACTTC.

The chain combines TRBV11-3 with TRBJ2-7; 12 bases map to TRBD1. CDR1 is SGHNT and CDR2 is YENEEA in the germline V gene. V gave up 5 bases and J gave up 7 bases; unmatched junction bases: 6. The CDR3 extends over 14 amino acids. The chain's CDR3 is CASSPGQGAGEQYF. The DNA for the CDR3 is TGTGCCAGCAGCCCGGGACAGGGGGCTGGTGAGCAGTACTTC.

Worth noting for this clone: Other DNA sequences of this sample code for an identical CDR3. CDR3 residues: CASSEGLAQETQYF. The CDR3 nucleotides are TGTGCCAGCAGCGAGGGACTAGCACAAGAGACCCAGTACTTC. The chain is built from TRBV9 and TRBJ2-5; 9 bases agree with TRBD2. Unmatched junction bases numbered 2, after V lost 3 bases and J lost 2 bases. Germline V gene lookup returns CDR1 SGDLS and CDR2 YYNGEE. The CDR3 is made up of 14 amino acids.

The V and J genes are TRBV19 and TRBJ2-2; weak D call: TRBD1 (6 bases). From germline, CDR1 is LNHDA and CDR2 SQIVND (reference sequence). The CDR3 length is 16 residues. V was shortened by 6 bases and J by 0 bases, with 14 bases between the two germline ends. CDR3 DNA: TGTGCCAGTAGCTTACACAGGGCCCCGAACACCGGGGAGCTGTTTTTT. Encoded protein: CASSLHRAPNTGELFF. Filled out from reference TRBV19 and TRBJ2-2, the complete variable domain reads DGGITQSPKYLFRKEGQNVTLSCEQNLNHDAMYWYRQDPGQGLRLIYYSQIVNDFQKGDIAEGYSVSREKKESFPLTVTSAQKNPTAFYLCASSLHRAPNTGELFFGEGSRLTVL.

The rearrangement uses TRBV7-2 and TRBJ1-2; TRBD1 agrees at 8 bases. There are 14 residues in the CDR3. Germline CDR1 and CDR2: SGHTA and FQGNSA. The V and J ends lost 2 bases and 2 bases, in that order; junction bases with no gene match: 1. CDR3 sequence: CASSLRTGNYGYTF. CDR3 in DNA: TGTGCCAGCAGCTTACGGACAGGGAACTATGGCTACACCTTC.

This chain links TRBV11-2 with TRBJ2-1; 11 bases align to TRBD2. Germline CDR1 and CDR2: SGHAT and FQNNGV. V shed 5 bases, J shed 7 bases, and the junction held 4 bases outside the gene matches. The CDR3 is made up of 14 amino acids. Written as DNA, the CDR3 is TGTGCCAGCAGCCCTCGGACTAGCGGGAATGAGCAGTTCTTC. Translated, it gives CASSPRTSGNEQFF.

The chain employs TRBV19 and TRBJ1-4; perhaps TRBD1 as D (5 bases). Deletions cut 6 bases from V and 10 bases from J, with 21 bases between. Germline V lookup: CDR1 LNHDA, CDR2 SQIVND (reference sequence). The CDR3 consists of 15 residues. CDR3 in DNA: TGTGCCAGTAGACAAGCCGGGGCAACCGGGGGAAAACTGTTTTTT. It yields the protein CASRQAGATGGKLFF.

The chain is built from TRBV28 and TRBJ1-5; maybe TRBD1 (5 bases). Trimming pared 3 bases from V and 6 bases from J, leaving 18 bases between. The CDR3 consists of 16 residues. In germline, CDR1 is MDHEN, CDR2 SYDVKM. CDR3 nucleotide sequence: TGTGCCAGCAGTTTTCGGCGACAGCGTCGAGGTCAGCCCCAGCATTTT. Translation gives CASSFRRQRRGQPQHF.

The J gene is TRBJ2-7, the V gene TRBV6-6, with 7 positions matching TRBD2. This CDR3 contains 15 residues. V lost 7 bases, J lost 2 bases, and 11 bases stayed unmatched. CDR1 and CDR2 from the germline V gene are MNHNY and SVGAGI (reference sequence). CDR3 sequence (DNA): TGTGCCAGCACCCCTCGTAGTAGCGGGCCCTACGAGCAGTACTTC. Its translation: CASTPRSSGPYEQYF.

V gene TRBV5-8 combines with J gene TRBJ1-1; D is undetermined. The CDR3 has 13 amino acids. V was shortened by 2 bases and J by 1 base, with 6 bases between the two germline ends. Germline values: CDR1 SGHTS, CDR2 YDEGEE. Here the CDR3 reads CASSFSGNTEAFF. CDR3 DNA sequence: TGTGCCAGCAGCTTCTCAGGGAACACTGAAGCTTTCTTT. The complete variable domain, with remaining parts taken from reference TRBV5-8 and TRBJ1-1, reads EAGVTQSPTHLIKTRGQQATLRCSPISGHTSVYWYQQALGLGLQFLLWYDEGEERNRGNFPPRFSGRQFPNYSSELNVNALELEDSALYLCASSFSGNTEAFFGQGTRLTVV.

The CDR3 loop is CAWRLPPDTEAFF. The DNA of the CDR3 is TGTGCCTGGAGGCTGCCGCCAGACACTGAAGCTTTCTTT. The chain joins TRBV30 to TRBJ1-1; the D is unclear. The CDR3 is made up of 13 amino acids. The V gene lost 3 bases and the J gene lost 3 bases, with 11 bases spanning the gap. The germline CDR1 and CDR2 sequences are GTSNPN and SVGIG (reference sequence).

The chain is built from TRBV7-9 and TRBJ2-3; D gene ambiguous. The CDR3 is 14 residues long. The V gene's germline CDR1 is SEHNR and CDR2 FQNEAQ (reference sequence). Trimming shortened V by 8 bases and J by 6 bases, and 18 bases separated the two germline ends. This CDR3 reads CASSLPGTIDTQYF. DNA for the CDR3: TGTGCCAGCTCACTGCCAGGAACGATTGATACGCAGTATTTT.